These 20 T cell receptor beta chains came from one sample sequenced in a study of T cells in women clearing cervical HPV infection. Only in-frame clones appear in the TCRdb table, and some are missing; sequencing was by immunoSEQ multiplex PCR. The data include 20,000 to 25,000 clones; the top ten clones carry 6.5% to 8.5%. Material for sequencing was blood buffy coat. These receptors were taken from a woman between 18 and 70 years old with a cervical HPV16 infection that either progressed to CIN3+ or cleared (not recorded which).

A note on this clone: With the read ending 3 residues before the CDR3 end, the germline J gene is used to fill in that end. The chain joins TRBV7-6 to TRBJ1-2; perhaps TRBD1 as D (6 bases). Looked up from germline, CDR1 is SGHVS and CDR2 is FNYEAQ. CDR3 length: 16 amino acids. The DNA read from the CDR3 is TGTGCCAGCAGCTTAAAGGGGGGACTAGCCCACAATGAC. It is translated as CASSLKGGLAHND. The entire CDR3 sequence reads CASSLKGGLAHNDYTF.

A word on this clone: The read falls 3 residues short of the CDR3 end, and the missing part is taken from the germline J gene. V and J are TRBV10-3 and TRBJ1-2; TRBD1 matches at 9 bases. Trimming removed 8 bases from V and 6 bases from J; junction bases left unmatched: 1. Looked up from germline, CDR1 is ENHRY and CDR2 is SYGVKD. The CDR3 has 11 amino acids. The CDR3 bases that were read are TGTGCCATCGGGGACAGGGATGGC. It is translated as CAIGDRDG. In full, the CDR3 reads CAIGDRDGYTF.

Note on this clone: The read halts 3 residues ahead of the CDR3 end, with the missing end drawn from the germline J gene. This chain connects TRBV19 to TRBJ2-2; 11 bases align to TRBD2. V shed 5 bases, J shed 4 bases, and the junction held 3 bases outside the gene matches. This CDR3 region has 15 residues. Per the germline V gene, CDR1 is LNHDA and CDR2 is SQIVND (reference sequence). The CDR3 here is CASSRLAGSTGELFF. The CDR3 DNA, read in part, is TGTGCCAGTAGTCGACTAGCGGGGTCCACCGGGGAG.

As regards this clone: The read terminates 3 residues ahead of where the CDR3 ends, so the germline J gene completes it. The chain recombines TRBV19 with TRBJ1-2, with 7 bases matching TRBD1. Germline lookup yields CDR1 LNHDA and CDR2 SQIVND (reference sequence). The CDR3 runs to 14 residues. V gave up 10 bases and J gave up 1 base; unmatched junction bases: 9. CDR3 DNA (partial): TGTGCCACAAGCCCGGGACAGAGTAACTATGGC. Translating gives CATSPGQSNYG. The CDR3 in its entirety is CATSPGQSNYGYTF.

Regarding this clone: Sequencing ends 3 residues short of the CDR3 end; the germline J gene provides the rest. The chain recombines TRBV19 with TRBJ2-7, with D maybe TRBD2 (6 bases). The CDR3 extends over 16 amino acids. Looked up from germline, CDR1 is LNHDA and CDR2 is SQIVND (reference sequence). V was clipped by 2 bases and J by 6 bases, with 20 bases between them. This chain's CDR3 is CASSIPHGGGNSEQYF. The DNA read from the CDR3 is TGTGCCAGTAGTATACCCCACGGAGGCGGGAACTCCGAG.

With regard to this clone: The read ends 3 residues early relative to the CDR3; the germline J gene fills the gap. V gene TRBV5-1 combines with J gene TRBJ2-7; TRBD1 matches at 7 bases. CDR1 is SGHRS and CDR2 is YFSETQ in the germline V gene. This CDR3 region has 14 residues. The ends lost 1 base at V and 4 bases at J; junction bases unmatched: 5. The CDR3 spells CASSLTGVGYEQYF. The sequenced CDR3 bases are TGCGCCAGCAGCTTGACAGGGGTGGGGTACGAG.

As for this clone: The CDR3 end lies 3 residues beyond the end of the read and is filled in from the germline J gene. This chain uses TRBV9 with TRBJ2-7; 7 bases align to TRBD2. CDR3 length: 14 residues. Germline CDR1 SGDLS, CDR2 YYNGEE. The V gene end was trimmed by 0 bases and the J gene end by 4 bases; junction bases not matched to a gene: 4. The CDR3 loop is CASSVGGSGYEQYF. CDR3 DNA (partial): TGTGCCAGCAGCGTAGGCGGGAGCGGGTACGAG.

A remark on this clone: From the germline J gene comes the end of the CDR3, since the read stops 3 residues before it. This chain links TRBV13 with TRBJ2-2; 9 positions agree with TRBD2. V lost 0 bases and J lost 5; bases outside the gene matches: 7. Germline lookup yields CDR1 PRHDT and CDR2 FYEKMQ (reference sequence). The CDR3 totals 17 residues. This chain's CDR3 is CASSLGGIAGVTGELFF. The sequenced part of the CDR3 DNA is TGTGCCAGCAGCTTAGGCGGGATAGCGGGAGTAACCGGGGAG.

This CDR3 reads CASSTDRVADTQYF. Partial CDR3 DNA: TGTGCCAGCAGCACCGACAGGGTCGCAGATACG. The chain combines TRBV7-8 with TRBJ2-3, with 7 bases identical to TRBD1. The read falls 3 residues short of the CDR3 end, and the missing part is taken from the germline J gene. V dropped 5 bases and J dropped 4; count of bases not matched to a gene: 6. Germline V gene sequence: CDR1 SGHVS, CDR2 FQNEAQ. The CDR3 sequence is 14 residues long.

As concerns this clone: The read stops 3 residues short of the end of the CDR3; the missing end is completed from the germline J gene. The chain recombines TRBV29-1 with TRBJ2-1; no firm D call. CDR1 SQVTM and CDR2 ANQGSEA come from the germline V gene. Trimming removed 8 bases from V and 6 bases from J, with 14 bases in between. There are 12 residues in the CDR3. CDR3 amino acids: CSFPRGGNEQFF. The CDR3 bases that were read are TGCAGCTTCCCCCGTGGCGGCAATGAG.

In regard to this clone: The sequenced fragment ends 3 residues before the CDR3 boundary, so the rest is inferred from the germline J gene. V gene TRBV19 combines with J gene TRBJ2-3; possibly TRBD1 for D (5 bases). Looked up from germline, CDR1 is LNHDA and CDR2 is SQIVND (reference sequence). This CDR3 has 17 amino acids. The sequenced CDR3 bases are TGTGCCAGTAGTTTTTTCACAGGCAGGACGGGCAATCAGCCG. Protein: CASSFFTGRTGNQP. Given in full, the CDR3 is CASSFFTGRTGNQPQYF.

A note on this clone: The read gets to within 3 residues of the CDR3 end, and the germline J gene fills in the rest. The chain is built from TRBV7-2 and TRBJ1-1; D is ambiguous. This CDR3 region has 15 residues. Germline values: CDR1 SGHTA, CDR2 FQGNSA. This CDR3 reads CASSLVGGSGETAFF. CDR3 DNA, as far as it was read: TGTGCCAGCAGCTTAGTAGGCGGGAGCGGTGAGACA.

In regard to this clone: The CDR3 is cut off 3 residues early in the read; its end comes from the germline J gene. This sequence joins TRBV7-9 and TRBJ2-3; 7 nucleotides align to TRBD2. The CDR3 consists of 14 residues. Per the germline V gene, CDR1 is SEHNR and CDR2 is FQNEAQ (reference sequence). The CDR3 bases that were read are TGTGCCAGCAGCTCGACTAGCATGAAAGAGACG. This codes for CASSSTSMKET. The whole CDR3 reads CASSSTSMKETQYF.

Points on this clone: The sequence runs out 3 residues before the end of the CDR3; the remainder is reconstructed from the germline J gene. The chain combines TRBV19 with TRBJ2-6; D is uncertain. CDR1 and CDR2 (germline): LNHDA, SQIVND (reference sequence). The V and J ends lost 3 bases and 1 base respectively, with 7 bases between them. The CDR3 extends over 15 amino acids. Partial CDR3 DNA: TGTGCCAGTAGTATTCAGGATTCTGGGGCCAACGTC. This sequence encodes CASSIQDSGANV. The entire CDR3 sequence reads CASSIQDSGANVLTF.

This clone is deemed medium-sized (0.01 to 0.1%) by its frequency. The CDR3 end falls 3 residues outside the read, so it is completed with the germline J gene. V is TRBV12-3 or TRBV12-4 and J is TRBJ2-2; weak D call: TRBD1 (5 bases). There are 13 residues in the CDR3. V gave up 6 bases and J gave up 5 bases, with 10 bases separating them. The sequenced CDR3 bases are TGTGCCAGCAGCCAGGCAGGGACCGGGGAG. It specifies CASSQAGTGE. The whole CDR3 sequence reads CASSQAGTGELFF.

Regarding this clone: The read gets to within 3 residues of the CDR3 end, and the germline J gene fills in the rest. The chain has TRBV18 and TRBJ2-3; TRBD2 matches 13 bases. This CDR3 is built from 16 residues. Germline CDR1 KGHSH, CDR2 LQKENI. V shed 6 bases and J 7 bases; nucleotides not matched to a gene: 10. The sequenced CDR3 bases are TGTGCCAGCTCGCACAGCGGACTAGCGGGAGTTAATACG. This gives the protein CASSHSGLAGVNT. The entire CDR3 protein is CASSHSGLAGVNTQYF.

Note on this clone: The read terminates 3 residues before the CDR3 end, so the remaining end is supplied by the germline J gene. Other nucleotide sequences from this sample produce the same CDR3. This chain connects TRBV19 to TRBJ1-2; 10 bases are a match to TRBD1. The CDR3 runs to 14 residues. In germline, CDR1 is LNHDA, CDR2 SQIVND (reference sequence). V was clipped by 7 bases and J by 6 bases; unmatched bases: 8. CDR3 amino acids: CASTTGTGVDGYTF. CDR3 bases read: TGTGCCAGTACCACCGGGACAGGGGTTGATGGC.

Comments on this clone: The DNA ends 3 residues before the CDR3 does, and the rest of the CDR3 is filled in from the germline J gene. The rearrangement joins TRBV4-2 to TRBJ1-2; D perhaps matches TRBD1 (6 bases). The V end lost 0 bases, the J end lost 4 bases, and 9 bases lay between the germline ends. This CDR3 is 14 amino acids long. CDR1 and CDR2 from the germline V gene are LGHNA and YNFKEQ. The CDR3 spells CASSQETGSYGYTF. The sequenced part of the CDR3 DNA is TGTGCCAGCAGCCAAGAAACAGGGTCCTATGGC.

As to this clone: The read ends 3 residues shy of where the CDR3 ends; the end is completed using the germline J gene. The gene calls are TRBV19 and TRBJ2-4; perhaps TRBD2 as D (5 bases). CDR3 length equals 15 residues. CDR1 LNHDA and CDR2 SQIVND come from the germline V gene (reference sequence). CDR3 in amino acids: CASSPGTVTDYGQYF. CDR3 bases read: TGTGCCAGTAGTCCCGGCACGGTAACCGACTATGGT.

Comments on this clone: The CDR3 end lies 3 residues beyond the end of the read and is filled in from the germline J gene. The V gene is TRBV6-2 or TRBV6-3, the J gene TRBJ1-5; 7 bases map to TRBD1. Germline loops: CDR1 MNHEY, CDR2 SVGEGT. After removal of 5 bases from V and 3 bases from J, the junction contained 4 bases not matched to a gene. The CDR3 is made up of 14 amino acids. CDR3 sequence: CASSVGTVNQPQHF. CDR3 DNA (partial): TGTGCCAGCAGTGTCGGGACAGTCAATCAGCCC.